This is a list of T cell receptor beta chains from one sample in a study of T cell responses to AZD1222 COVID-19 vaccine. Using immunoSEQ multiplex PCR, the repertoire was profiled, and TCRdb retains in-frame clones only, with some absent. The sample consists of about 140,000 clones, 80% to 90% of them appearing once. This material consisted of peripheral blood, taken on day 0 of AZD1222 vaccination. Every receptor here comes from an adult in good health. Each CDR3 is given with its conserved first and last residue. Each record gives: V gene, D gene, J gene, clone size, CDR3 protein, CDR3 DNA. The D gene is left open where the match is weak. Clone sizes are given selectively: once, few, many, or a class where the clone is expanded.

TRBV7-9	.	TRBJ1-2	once	CASRIDRGDYTF	TGTGCCAGCAGGATAGATCGGGGCGACTACACCTTC
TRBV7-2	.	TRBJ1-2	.	CASSYSTGNYGYTF	TGTGCCAGCAGCTACTCGACAGGAAACTATGGCTACACCTTC
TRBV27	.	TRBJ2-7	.	CASSLSTLNEQYF	TGTGCCAGCAGTTTATCTACCCTGAACGAGCAGTACTTC
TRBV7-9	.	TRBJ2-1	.	CASSLGGRFNEQFF	TGTGCCAGCAGCTTAGGCGGGCGCTTCAATGAGCAGTTCTTC
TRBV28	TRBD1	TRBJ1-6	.	CASSLWEGQGGNSPLHF	TGTGCCAGCAGTTTATGGGAAGGACAGGGAGGGAATTCACCCCTCCACTTT
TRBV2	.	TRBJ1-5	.	CASGPGEPQHF	TGTGCCAGCGGGCCCGGGGAGCCCCAGCATTTT
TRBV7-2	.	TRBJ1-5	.	CASSLVQGNNQPQHF	TGTGCCAGCAGCTTAGTGCAGGGGAATAATCAGCCCCAGCATTTT
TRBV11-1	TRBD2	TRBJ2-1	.	CASSSGTINEQFF	TGTGCCAGCAGTTCCGGGACTATAAATGAGCAGTTCTTC
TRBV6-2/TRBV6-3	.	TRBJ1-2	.	CASSYGQIFGYTF	TGTGCCAGCAGTTACGGCCAGATATTTGGCTACACCTTC
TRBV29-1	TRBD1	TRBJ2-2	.	CSVGGTGSPGELFF	TGCAGCGTTGGTGGGACAGGGTCGCCCGGGGAGCTGTTTTTT
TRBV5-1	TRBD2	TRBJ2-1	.	CASSLTSGMGGEQFF	TGCGCCAGCAGCTTAACTAGCGGGATGGGCGGCGAGCAGTTCTTC
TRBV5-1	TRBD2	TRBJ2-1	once	CASSLLAGGPPYNEQFF	TGCGCCAGCAGCTTACTAGCGGGAGGGCCCCCATACAATGAGCAGTTCTTC
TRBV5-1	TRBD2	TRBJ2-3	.	CASSLGLAGGTDTQYF	TGCGCCAGCAGCTTAGGACTAGCGGGAGGAACAGATACGCAGTATTTT
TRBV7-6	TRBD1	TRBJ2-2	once	CASSSGGRNTGELFF	TGTGCCAGCAGCTCAGGGGGCCGGAACACCGGGGAGCTGTTTTTT
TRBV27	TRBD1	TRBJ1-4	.	CASSFGQGATNEKLFF	TGTGCCAGCAGCTTTGGACAGGGGGCAACTAATGAAAAACTGTTTTTT
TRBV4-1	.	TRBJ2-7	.	CASSQEPPFLREQYF	TGCGCCAGCAGCCAGGAGCCGCCTTTCCTACGGGAGCAGTACTTC
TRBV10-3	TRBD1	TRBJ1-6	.	CAISWDRDNSPLHF	TGTGCCATCAGCTGGGACAGGGATAATTCACCCCTCCACTTT
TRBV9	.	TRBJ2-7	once	CASSVASSSYEQYF	TGTGCCAGCAGCGTAGCTAGCAGCTCCTACGAGCAGTACTTC
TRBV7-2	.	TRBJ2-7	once	CASSLTAPAREQYF	TGTGCCAGCAGCTTAACGGCCCCAGCGCGGGAGCAGTACTTC
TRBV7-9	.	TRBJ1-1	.	CASSINTEAFF	TGTGCCAGCAGCATAAACACTGAAGCTTTCTTT